This T cell receptor beta chain was identified during a study of control samples from healthy donors and cancer patients. Clones were sequenced by immunoSEQ multiplex PCR, and TCRdb holds only the in-frame ones, with some missing. The clone table shows some 180,000 clones, with the ten largest holding roughly 2%. Germline loops: CDR1 KGHDR, CDR2 SFDVKD. Trimming left V 5 bases short and J 0 bases short, with 13 bases between. The CDR3 has 16 residues. The source is a woman aged 25 to 45 in good health. The sample consisted of blood. The rearrangement uses TRBV24-1 and TRBJ2-1; D tentatively fits TRBD1 or TRBD2 (5 bases each). The CDR3: CATSAIGAPSYNEQFF. The CDR3 DNA reads as TGTGCCACCAGTGCCATCGGGGCACCCTCCTACAATGAGCAGTTCTTC.